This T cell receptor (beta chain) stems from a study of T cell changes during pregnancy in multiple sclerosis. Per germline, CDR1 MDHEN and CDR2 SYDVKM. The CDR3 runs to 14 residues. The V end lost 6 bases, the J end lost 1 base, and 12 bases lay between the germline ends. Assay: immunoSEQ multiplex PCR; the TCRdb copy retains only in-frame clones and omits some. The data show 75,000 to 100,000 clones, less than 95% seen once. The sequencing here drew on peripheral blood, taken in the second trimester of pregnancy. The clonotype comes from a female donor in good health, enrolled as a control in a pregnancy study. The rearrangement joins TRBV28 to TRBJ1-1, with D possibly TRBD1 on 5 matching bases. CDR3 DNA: TGTGCCAGCAGCTCCTGGGGGGAGAACACTGAAGCTTTCTTT. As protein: CASSSWGENTEAFF.